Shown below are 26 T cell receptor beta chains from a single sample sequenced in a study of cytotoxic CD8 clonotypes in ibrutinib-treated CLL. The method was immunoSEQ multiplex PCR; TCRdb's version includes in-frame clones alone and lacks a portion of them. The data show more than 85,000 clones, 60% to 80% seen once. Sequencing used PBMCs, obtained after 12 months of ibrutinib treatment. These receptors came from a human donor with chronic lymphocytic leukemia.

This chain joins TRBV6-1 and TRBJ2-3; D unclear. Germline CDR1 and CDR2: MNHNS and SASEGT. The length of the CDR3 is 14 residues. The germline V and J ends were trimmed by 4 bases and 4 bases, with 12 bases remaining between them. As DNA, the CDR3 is TGTGCCAGCAGTGGGGGTGCGGCCGCAGATACGCAGTATTTT. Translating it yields CASSGGAAADTQYF.

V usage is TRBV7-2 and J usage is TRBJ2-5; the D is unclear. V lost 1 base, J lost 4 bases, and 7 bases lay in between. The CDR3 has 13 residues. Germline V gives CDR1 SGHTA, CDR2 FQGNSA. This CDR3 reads CASSLVRRETQYF. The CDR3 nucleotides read TGTGCCAGCAGCTTAGTTAGGAGAGAGACCCAGTACTTC.

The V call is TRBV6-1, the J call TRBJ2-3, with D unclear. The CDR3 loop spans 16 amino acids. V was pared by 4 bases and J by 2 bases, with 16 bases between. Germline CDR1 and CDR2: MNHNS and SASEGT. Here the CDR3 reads CASSVSRFEFTDTQYF. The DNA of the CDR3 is TGTGCCAGCAGTGTGAGCCGGTTTGAATTCACAGATACGCAGTATTTT.

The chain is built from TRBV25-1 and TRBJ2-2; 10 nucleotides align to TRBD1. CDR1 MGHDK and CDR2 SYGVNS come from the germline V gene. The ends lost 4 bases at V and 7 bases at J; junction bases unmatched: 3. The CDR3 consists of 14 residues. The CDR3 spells CASSGGDRGGELFF. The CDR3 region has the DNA TGTGCCAGCAGTGGAGGGGACAGGGGCGGGGAGCTGTTTTTT.

CDR3 nucleotide sequence: TGCGCCAGCAGCTTATCAGGGGGGGAGAATTCACCCCTCCACTTT. As protein: CASSLSGGENSPLHF. The V call is TRBV5-1, the J call TRBJ1-6, with 7 bases matching TRBD1. Per germline, CDR1 SGHRS and CDR2 YFSETQ. The CDR3 runs to 15 residues. The V gene end was trimmed by 2 bases and the J gene end by 7 bases; junction bases not matched to a gene: 6.

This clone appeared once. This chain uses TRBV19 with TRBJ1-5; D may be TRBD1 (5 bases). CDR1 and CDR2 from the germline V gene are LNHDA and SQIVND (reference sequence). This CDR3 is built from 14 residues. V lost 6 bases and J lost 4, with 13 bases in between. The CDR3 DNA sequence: TGTGCCAGTAGCTTCCGGGACCAAAATCAGCCCCAGCATTTT. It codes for CASSFRDQNQPQHF.

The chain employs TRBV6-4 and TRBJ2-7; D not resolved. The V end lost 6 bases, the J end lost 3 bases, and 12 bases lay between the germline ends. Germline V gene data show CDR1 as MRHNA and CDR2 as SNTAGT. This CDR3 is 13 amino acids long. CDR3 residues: CASRRTDHYEQYF. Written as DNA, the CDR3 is TGTGCCAGCAGGAGAACAGACCACTACGAGCAGTACTTC.

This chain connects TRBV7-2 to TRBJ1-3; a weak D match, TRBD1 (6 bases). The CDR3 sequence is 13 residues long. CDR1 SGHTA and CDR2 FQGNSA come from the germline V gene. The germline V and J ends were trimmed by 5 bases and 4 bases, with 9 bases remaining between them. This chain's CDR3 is CASSPDRGNTIYF. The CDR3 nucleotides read TGTGCCAGCAGCCCCGACAGGGGAAACACCATATATTTT.

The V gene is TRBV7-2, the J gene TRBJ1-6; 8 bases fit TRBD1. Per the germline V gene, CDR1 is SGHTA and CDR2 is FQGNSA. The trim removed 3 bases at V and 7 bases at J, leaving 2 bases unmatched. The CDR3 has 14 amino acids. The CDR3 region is CASSFWTGNSPLHF. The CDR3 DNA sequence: TGTGCCAGCAGCTTCTGGACAGGGAATTCACCCCTCCACTTT.

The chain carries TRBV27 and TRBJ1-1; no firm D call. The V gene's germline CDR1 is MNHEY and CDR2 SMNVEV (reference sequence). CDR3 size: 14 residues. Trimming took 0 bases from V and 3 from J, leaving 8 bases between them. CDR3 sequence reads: CASSLSGGDTEAFF. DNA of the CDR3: TGTGCCAGCAGTTTATCAGGCGGGGACACTGAAGCTTTCTTT.

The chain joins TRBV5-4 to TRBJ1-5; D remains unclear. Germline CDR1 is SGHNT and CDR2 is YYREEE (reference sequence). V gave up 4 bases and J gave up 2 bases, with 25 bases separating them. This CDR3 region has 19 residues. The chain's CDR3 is CASSLWGSGVGRGNQPQHF. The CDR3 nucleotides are TGTGCCAGCAGCCTCTGGGGATCCGGAGTCGGGCGGGGCAATCAGCCCCAGCATTTT.

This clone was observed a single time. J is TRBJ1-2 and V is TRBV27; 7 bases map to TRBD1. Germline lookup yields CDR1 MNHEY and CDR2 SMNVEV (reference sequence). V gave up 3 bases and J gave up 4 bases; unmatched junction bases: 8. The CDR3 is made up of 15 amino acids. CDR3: CASSFIPTGSYGYTF. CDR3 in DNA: TGTGCCAGCAGTTTCATTCCGACAGGGAGCTATGGCTACACCTTC.

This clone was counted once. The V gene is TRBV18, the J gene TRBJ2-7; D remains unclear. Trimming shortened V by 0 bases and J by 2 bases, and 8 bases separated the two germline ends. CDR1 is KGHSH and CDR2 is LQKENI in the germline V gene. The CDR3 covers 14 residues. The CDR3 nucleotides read TGTGCCAGCTCACCACCCCAGACGCCCTACGAGCAGTACTTC. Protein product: CASSPPQTPYEQYF.

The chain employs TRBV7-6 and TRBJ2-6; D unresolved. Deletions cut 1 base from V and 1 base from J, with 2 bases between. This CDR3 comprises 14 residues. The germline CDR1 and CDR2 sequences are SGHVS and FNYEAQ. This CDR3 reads CASSLGSGANVLTF. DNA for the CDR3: TGTGCCAGCAGCTTAGGATCTGGGGCCAACGTCCTGACTTTC.

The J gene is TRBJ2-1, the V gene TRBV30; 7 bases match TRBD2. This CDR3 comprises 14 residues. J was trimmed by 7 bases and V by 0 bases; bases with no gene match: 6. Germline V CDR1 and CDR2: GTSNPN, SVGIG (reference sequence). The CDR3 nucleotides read TGTGCCTGGAGTGTACAATGGGGGGGGAATGAGCAGTTCTTC. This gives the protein CAWSVQWGGNEQFF.

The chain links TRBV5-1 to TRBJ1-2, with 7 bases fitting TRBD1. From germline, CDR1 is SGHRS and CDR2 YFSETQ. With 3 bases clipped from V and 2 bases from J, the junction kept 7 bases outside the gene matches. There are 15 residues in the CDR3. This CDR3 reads CASSSRGQPNYGYTF. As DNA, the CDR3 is TGCGCCAGCAGCTCGAGGGGACAGCCAAACTATGGCTACACCTTC.

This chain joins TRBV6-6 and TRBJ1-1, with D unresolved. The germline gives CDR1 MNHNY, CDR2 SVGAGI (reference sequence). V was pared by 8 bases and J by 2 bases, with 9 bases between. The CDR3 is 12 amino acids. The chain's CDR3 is CASLYGNTEAFF. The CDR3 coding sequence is TGTGCCAGCTTGTACGGAAACACTGAAGCTTTCTTT.

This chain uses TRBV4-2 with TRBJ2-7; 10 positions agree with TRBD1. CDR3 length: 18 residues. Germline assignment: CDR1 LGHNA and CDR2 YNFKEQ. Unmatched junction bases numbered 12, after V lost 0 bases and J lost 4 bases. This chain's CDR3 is CASSQEGGRDRGIYEQYF. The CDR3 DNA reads TGTGCCAGCAGCCAAGAAGGGGGGCGGGACAGGGGAATTTACGAGCAGTACTTC.

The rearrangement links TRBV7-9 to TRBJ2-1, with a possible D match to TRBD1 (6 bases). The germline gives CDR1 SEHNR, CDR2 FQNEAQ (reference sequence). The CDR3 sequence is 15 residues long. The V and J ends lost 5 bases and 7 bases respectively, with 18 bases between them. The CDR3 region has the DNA TGTGCCAGCAGCCGCGTTGGGGCAGGGGAAAATGAGCAGTTCTTC. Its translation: CASSRVGAGENEQFF.

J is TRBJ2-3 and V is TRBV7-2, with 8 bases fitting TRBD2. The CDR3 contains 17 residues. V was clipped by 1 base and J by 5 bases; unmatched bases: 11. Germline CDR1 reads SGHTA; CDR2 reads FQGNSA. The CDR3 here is CASSLVGWRGAQDTQYF. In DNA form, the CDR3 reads TGTGCCAGCAGCTTAGTGGGCTGGCGGGGGGCCCAAGATACGCAGTATTTT.

CDR3 residues: CASSLRGSTDTQYF. The DNA of the CDR3 is TGCGCCAGCAGCTTGAGAGGGAGCACAGATACGCAGTATTTT. This sequence joins TRBV5-1 and TRBJ2-3, with TRBD2 as a possible D gene (5 bases). Between the trimmed V and J ends, which lost 1 base and 0 bases, there was a span of 6 bases. The CDR3 extends over 14 amino acids. Germline CDR1 reads SGHRS; CDR2 reads YFSETQ. Looking up the rest from reference TRBV5-1 and TRBJ2-3 gives the full variable domain: KAGVTQTPRYLIKTRGQQVTLSCSPISGHRSVSWYQQTPGQGLQFLFEYFSETQRNKGNFPGRFSGRQFSNSRSEMNVSTLELGDSALYLCASSLRGSTDTQYFGPGTRLTVL.

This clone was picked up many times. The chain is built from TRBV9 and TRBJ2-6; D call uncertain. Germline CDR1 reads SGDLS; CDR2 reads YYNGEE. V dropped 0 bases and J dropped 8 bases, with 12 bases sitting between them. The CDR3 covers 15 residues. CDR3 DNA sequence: TGTGCCAGCAGCGTAGGGACGGTGAGGACCAACGTCCTGACTTTC. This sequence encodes CASSVGTVRTNVLTF.

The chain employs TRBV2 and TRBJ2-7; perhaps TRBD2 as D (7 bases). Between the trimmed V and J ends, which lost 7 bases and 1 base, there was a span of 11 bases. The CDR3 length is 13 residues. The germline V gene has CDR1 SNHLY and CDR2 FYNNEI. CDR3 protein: CASTRGGSYEQYF. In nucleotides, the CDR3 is TGTGCCAGCACTAGGGGGGGGTCCTACGAGCAGTACTTC.

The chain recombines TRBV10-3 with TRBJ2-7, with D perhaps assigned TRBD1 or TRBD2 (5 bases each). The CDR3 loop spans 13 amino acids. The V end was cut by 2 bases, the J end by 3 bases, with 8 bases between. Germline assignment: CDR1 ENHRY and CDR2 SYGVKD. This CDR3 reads CAISETGLYEQYF. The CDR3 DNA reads TGTGCCATCAGTGAGACAGGACTCTACGAGCAGTACTTC.

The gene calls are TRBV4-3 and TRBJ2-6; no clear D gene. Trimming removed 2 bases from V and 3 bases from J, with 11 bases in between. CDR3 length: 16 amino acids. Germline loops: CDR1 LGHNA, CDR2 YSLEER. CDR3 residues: CASSQTPSFGANVLTF. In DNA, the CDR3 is TGCGCCAGCAGCCAAACCCCAAGCTTTGGGGCCAACGTCCTGACTTTC.

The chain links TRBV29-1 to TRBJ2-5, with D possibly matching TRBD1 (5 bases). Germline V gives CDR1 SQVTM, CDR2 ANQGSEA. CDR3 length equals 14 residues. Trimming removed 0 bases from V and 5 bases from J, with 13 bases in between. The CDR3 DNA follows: TGCAGCGTTGAAGAAGGGGCCCCAACGGAGACCCAGTACTTC. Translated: CSVEEGAPTETQYF.